Below are 7 T cell receptor beta chains sequenced from a single sample in a study of shared clonotypes between healthy human individuals. Data came from immunoSEQ multiplex PCR; TCRdb stores just in-frame clones and leaves some out. The sample holds around 2.1 million clones, roughly 91% seen once. Only CD45RO-negative cells positively selected for CCR7 counted as naive CD8 cells, so terminally differentiated effector memory CD45RA+ cells were excluded. The specimen was naive CD8+ T cells from PBMCs. Every receptor here comes from a man between 18 and 35 years old in good health. Some clones in this sample may be carry-over from other donors' samples.

The chain carries TRBV7-2 and TRBJ2-3; a possible D gene is TRBD2 (5 bases). Per germline, CDR1 SGHTA and CDR2 FQGNSA. This CDR3 comprises 17 residues. The V end was cut by 5 bases, the J end by 1 base, with 19 bases between. The CDR3 DNA reads as TGTGCCAGCAGCGTAATGGGTGGTGGGAGAGGCACAGATACGCAGTATTTT. Residues: CASSVMGGGRGTDTQYF.

The V call is TRBV11-2, the J call TRBJ1-2; D might be TRBD1 (6 bases). V was trimmed by 5 bases and J by 11 bases, leaving 21 bases between them. This CDR3 is built from 14 residues. Germline V CDR1 and CDR2: SGHAT, FQNNGV. CDR3 amino acids: CASSPQGYRFGYTF. DNA of the CDR3: TGTGCCAGCAGCCCACAGGGATACCGCTTCGGGTACACCTTC.

The gene calls are TRBV7-2 and TRBJ1-6, with 7 nucleotides matching TRBD1. The germline gives CDR1 SGHTA, CDR2 FQGNSA. The V and J ends lost 2 bases and 7 bases, in that order; junction bases with no gene match: 5. The CDR3 runs 15 residues. The CDR3 bases are TGTGCCAGCAGCTTACCCGAGACAGGGAATTCACCCCTCCACTTT. It translates to CASSLPETGNSPLHF.

V is TRBV5-5 and J is TRBJ2-7, with a tentative D call TRBD1 (6 bases). This CDR3 region has 15 residues. Deletions cut 2 bases from V and 0 bases from J, with 12 bases between. Germline V gene lookup returns CDR1 SGHKS and CDR2 YYEKEE (reference sequence). CDR3 nucleotides: TGTGCCAGCAGCTTCCAGGGGACCAGCTCCTACGAGCAGTACTTC. This codes for CASSFQGTSSYEQYF. Looking up the rest from reference TRBV5-5 and TRBJ2-7 gives the full variable domain: DAGVTQSPTHLIKTRGQQVTLRCSPISGHKSVSWYQQVLGQGPQFIFQYYEKEERGRGNFPDRFSARQFPNYSSELNVNALLLGDSALYLCASSFQGTSSYEQYFGPGTRLTVT.

The chain has TRBV28 and TRBJ2-3; D uncertain. The CDR3 covers 14 residues. V was cut by 6 bases and J by 2 bases, with 12 bases left in between. CDR1 is MDHEN and CDR2 is SYDVKM in the germline V gene. The CDR3 here is CASSRGLDTDTQYF. The CDR3 nucleotides read TGTGCCAGCAGCCGAGGCCTAGACACAGATACGCAGTATTTT.

This clone has just one count. This rearrangement joins TRBV28 to TRBJ2-1; 9 bases align to TRBD2. J was trimmed by 8 bases and V by 8 bases; bases with no gene match: 10. The CDR3 is 14 residues long. Germline CDR1 MDHEN, CDR2 SYDVKM. DNA for the CDR3: TGTGCCAGCCGCGGGACTAGCCCTTTTTATGAGCAGTTCTTC. Residues: CASRGTSPFYEQFF.

The chain uses TRBV9 and TRBJ1-2, with 7 bases that match TRBD1. Losses at the gene ends were 4 bases for V and 6 bases for J; bases not matched to a gene: 6. Germline V lookup: CDR1 SGDLS, CDR2 YYNGEE. This CDR3 contains 13 residues. The CDR3 bases are TGTGCCAGCAGCCCAGAACAGGGGCATGGCTACACCTTC. The encoded protein is CASSPEQGHGYTF.